The 24 T cell receptor beta chains listed next were all sequenced from one sample in a study of ipilimumab plus nivolumab after autologous stem cell transplantation. TCRdb's table, derived via immunoSEQ multiplex PCR, lists solely in-frame clones and lacks some. The sample consists of 16,000 or so clones, 65% to 75% of them appearing once. The sequencing used PBMCs, collected in a trial of ipilimumab plus nivolumab as post-transplant consolidation. Receptors originate from a male donor with diffuse large B-cell lymphoma.

This clone has a handful of counts. The chain recombines TRBV7-9 with TRBJ1-3; D gene unclear. This CDR3 contains 15 residues. Germline V lookup: CDR1 SEHNR, CDR2 FQNEAQ (reference sequence). V lost 5 bases and J 4 bases, leaving 15 bases between the germline ends. DNA of the CDR3: TGTGCCAGCAGCCTGGGATCGCTCAAGGGAAACACCATATATTTT. Translating it yields CASSLGSLKGNTIYF.

This clone was observed many times. The chain has TRBV27 and TRBJ2-7; D is undetermined. This CDR3 has 12 residues. CDR1 is MNHEY, CDR2 SMNVEV, per germline (reference sequence). The V end lost 10 bases, the J end lost 3 bases, and 13 bases lay between the germline ends. Here the CDR3 reads CATFSASYEQYF. The CDR3 DNA sequence: TGTGCCACCTTCTCCGCTAGCTACGAGCAGTACTTC.

The CDR3 DNA reads as TGTGCCAGCAGCAAAAGACCAGTCAGGGGAACAGATACGCAGTATTTT. The encoded protein is CASSKRPVRGTDTQYF. This rearrangement joins TRBV21-1 to TRBJ2-3; the table's D call of TRBD1 was not tested on the DNA. TRBV21-1 corresponds to a pseudogene. The length of the CDR3 is 16 residues.

The chain has TRBV5-6 and TRBJ2-5; D ambiguous. Germline V lookup: CDR1 SGHDT, CDR2 YYEEEE. This CDR3 is 13 amino acids long. The ends were cut back, 3 bases at V and 3 bases at J, with 9 bases in the middle. CDR3 DNA: TGTGCCAGCAGCTGTGGCAGGAAAGAGACCCAGTACTTC. Its translation is CASSCGRKETQYF.

The chain recombines TRBV5-1 with TRBJ2-3; D is uncertain. Deletions cut 0 bases from V and 0 bases from J, with 14 bases between. CDR1 SGHRS and CDR2 YFSETQ come from the germline V gene. CDR3 length: 17 residues. The CDR3 DNA reads as TGCGCCAGCAGCTTGGGGCATTCCTTCGCTAGCACAGATACGCAGTATTTT. As protein: CASSLGHSFASTDTQYF.

This clone has a handful of counts. This chain joins TRBV9 and TRBJ2-5; maybe TRBD2 (5 bases). Germline CDR1 is SGDLS and CDR2 is YYNGEE. This CDR3 comprises 11 residues. V was cut by 4 bases and J by 7 bases, with 8 bases left in between. CDR3: CASSPGGTQYF. The DNA of the CDR3 is TGTGCCAGCAGCCCCGGAGGGACCCAGTACTTC.

The chain has TRBV5-1 and TRBJ1-2; D may be TRBD1 (5 bases). Germline CDR1 reads SGHRS; CDR2 reads YFSETQ. The ends were cut back, 2 bases at V and 5 bases at J, with 10 bases in the middle. The length of the CDR3 is 13 residues. The CDR3 is CASSLQTAYGYTF. CDR3 nucleotides: TGCGCCAGCAGCTTACAGACAGCTTATGGCTACACCTTC.

The chain joins TRBV2 to TRBJ1-2; 10 bases are shared with TRBD1. Germline CDR1 SNHLY, CDR2 FYNNEI. Unmatched junction bases numbered 2, after V lost 6 bases and J lost 4 bases. The CDR3 is 13 residues long. The CDR3: CASRTGGPYGYTF. The CDR3 DNA is TGTGCCAGCAGGACAGGGGGCCCCTATGGCTACACCTTC.

As regards this clone: One end of the junction is discordant with germline, which a read error may explain. V gene TRBV27 combines with J gene TRBJ2-1; TRBD1 agrees at 10 bases. Germline V CDR1 and CDR2: MNHEY, SMNVEV (reference sequence). The CDR3 runs 14 residues. CDR3 residues: CASSLTSSRDRGIF. CDR3 DNA: TGTGCCAGCAGTTTAACGAGTAGCCGGGACAGGGGAATCTTC.

This clone was detected a few times. The chain is built from TRBV27 and TRBJ2-3; D may match TRBD1 or TRBD2 (8 bases each). This CDR3 has 16 residues. V was clipped by 6 bases and J by 2 bases, with 18 bases between them. Looked up from germline, CDR1 is MNHEY and CDR2 is SMNVEV (reference sequence). The DNA for the CDR3 is TGTGCCAGCAGCGGCGGGGGGACAGGTTACACAGATACGCAGTATTTT. Translation gives CASSGGGTGYTDTQYF.

The chain uses TRBV27 and TRBJ2-3; D unclear. The CDR3 has 15 residues. Per the germline V gene, CDR1 is MNHEY and CDR2 is SMNVEV (reference sequence). Trimming stripped 7 bases from V and 6 bases from J, with 20 bases between. CDR3 in DNA: TGTGCCAGCAAAAGTCCCGGGCTCCTTTCGGATACGCAGTATTTT. This sequence encodes CASKSPGLLSDTQYF.

This rearrangement joins TRBV5-6 to TRBJ2-7; TRBD1 is a possible D gene (7 bases). This CDR3 has 15 residues. Looked up from germline, CDR1 is SGHDT and CDR2 is YYEEEE. Deletions cut 0 bases from V and 4 bases from J, with 14 bases between. The CDR3 sequence: CASSLEGGGRYEQYF. CDR3 bases: TGTGCCAGCAGCTTGGAAGGAGGGGGCAGGTACGAGCAGTACTTC.

As to this clone: Within the sample, other DNA sequences also encode this same CDR3. V and J are TRBV27 and TRBJ2-7; tentatively, D is TRBD1 (6 bases). V shed 4 bases and J shed 0 bases, with 10 bases lying between them. CDR1 and CDR2 (germline): MNHEY, SMNVEV (reference sequence). This CDR3 is built from 14 residues. The CDR3: CASSSTGTSYEQYF. DNA of the CDR3: TGTGCCAGCAGTTCGACAGGTACCTCCTACGAGCAGTACTTC.

The chain joins TRBV7-3 to TRBJ2-1, with a tentative D call TRBD2 (6 bases). CDR3 size: 17 residues. Germline values: CDR1 SGHTA, CDR2 FQGTGA. Trimming pared 2 bases from V and 7 bases from J, leaving 21 bases between. CDR3 bases: TGTGCCAGCAGCTTAGAGCCCCGCGGTCTAGCGCCGAATGAGCAGTTCTTC. Its translation: CASSLEPRGLAPNEQFF.

This clone showed up just a few times. V usage is TRBV6-5 and J usage is TRBJ2-3; D unresolved. The CDR3 spans 14 residues. Per germline, CDR1 MNHEY and CDR2 SVGAGI. V was cut by 0 bases and J by 1 base, with 5 bases left in between. As DNA, the CDR3 is TGTGCCAGCAGTTACTCCGCAGGCACAGATACGCAGTATTTT. Amino acids: CASSYSAGTDTQYF.

The chain employs TRBV6-1 and TRBJ2-1; no firm D call. Germline V gene sequence: CDR1 MNHNS, CDR2 SASEGT. Deletions cut 7 bases from V and 1 base from J, with 14 bases between. The CDR3 totals 15 residues. The CDR3 DNA follows: TGTGCCAGCAAGTCCGGGTCGGCTTCCTACAATGAGCAGTTCTTC. Its protein product is CASKSGSASYNEQFF.

The chain couples TRBV5-1 to TRBJ2-1, with no clear D. This CDR3 comprises 13 residues. Trimming pared 0 bases from V and 8 bases from J, leaving 9 bases between. Germline CDR1 is SGHRS and CDR2 is YFSETQ. CDR3 loop: CASSLESGDEQFF. The CDR3 bases are TGCGCCAGCAGCTTGGAATCGGGCGATGAGCAGTTCTTC.

The chain recombines TRBV7-3 with TRBJ2-2, with D unclear. Germline V lookup: CDR1 SGHTA, CDR2 FQGTGA. Trimming took 2 bases from V and 5 from J, leaving 6 bases between them. This CDR3 spans 13 amino acids. The CDR3, as DNA: TGTGCCAGCAGCTTAGTGGAAACCGGGGAGCTGTTTTTT. Its protein is CASSLVETGELFF.

The chain recombines TRBV10-1 with TRBJ2-1, with a possible D match to TRBD1 (5 bases). V was clipped by 3 bases and J by 3 bases, with 6 bases between them. The CDR3 runs to 13 residues. In germline, CDR1 is WNHNN, CDR2 SYGVQD (reference sequence). The CDR3 sequence is CASSETGYNEQFF. Here the CDR3 DNA reads TGCGCCAGCAGTGAAACAGGCTACAATGAGCAGTTCTTC.

This clone was counted a single time. The V call is TRBV5-6, the J call TRBJ2-1; D is ambiguous. CDR3 length: 13 amino acids. Trimming stripped 4 bases from V and 4 bases from J, with 9 bases between. Germline CDR1 is SGHDT and CDR2 is YYEEEE. CDR3 region: CASSPGLYNEQFF. The CDR3 nucleotides read TGTGCCAGCAGCCCTGGGCTGTACAATGAGCAGTTCTTC.

This clone qualifies as medium-sized. CDR3 coding DNA: TGTGCCAGCAGTGTAGCGGGAAGAACCGGGGAGCTGTTTTTT. Translated: CASSVAGRTGELFF. The chain carries TRBV25-1 and TRBJ2-2; 8 nucleotides agree with TRBD2. Germline loops: CDR1 MGHDK, CDR2 SYGVNS. V lost 4 bases and J lost 5; bases outside the gene matches: 3. The CDR3 length is 14 residues.

The chain joins TRBV6-1 to TRBJ2-2, with D possibly being TRBD2 (5 bases). CDR3 size: 13 residues. Per germline, CDR1 MNHNS and CDR2 SASEGT. Trimming took 1 base from V and 6 from J, leaving 6 bases between them. This CDR3 is CASSEVGAGELFF. DNA for the CDR3: TGTGCCAGCAGTGAAGTCGGGGCCGGGGAGCTGTTTTTT.

The rearrangement joins TRBV28 to TRBJ2-4; D remains ambiguous. This CDR3 has 12 amino acids. V dropped 5 bases and J dropped 9 bases, with 11 bases sitting between them. From germline, CDR1 is MDHEN and CDR2 SYDVKM. The CDR3 is CASSRESGIQYF. In nucleotides, the CDR3 is TGTGCCAGCAGTCGCGAGAGTGGCATTCAGTACTTC. Full variable domain (outside the CDR3, taken from reference TRBV28 and TRBJ2-4): DVKVTQSSRYLVKRTGEKVFLECVQDMDHENMFWYRQDPGLGLRLIYFSYDVKMKEKGDIPEGYSVSREKKERFSLILESASTNQTSMYLCASSRESGIQYFGAGTRLSVL.

This chain uses TRBV5-1 with TRBJ1-1; a weak D match, TRBD1 (6 bases). Germline-derived CDR1 and CDR2 are SGHRS and YFSETQ. Trimming removed 3 bases from V and 5 bases from J, with 14 bases in between. This CDR3 spans 14 amino acids. CDR3 coding DNA: TGCGCCAGCAGCTCACAGGGTGAGGAAACTGAAGCTTTCTTT. This encodes CASSSQGEETEAFF. Full variable domain (missing parts from reference TRBV5-1 and TRBJ1-1): KAGVTQTPRYLIKTRGQQVTLSCSPISGHRSVSWYQQTPGQGLQFLFEYFSETQRNKGNFPGRFSGRQFSNSRSEMNVSTLELGDSALYLCASSSQGEETEAFFGQGTRLTVV.